These 14 T cell receptor beta chains share one sample of origin, sequenced in a study of shared clonotypes between healthy human individuals. The protocol was immunoSEQ multiplex PCR, while the TCRdb copy is restricted to in-frame clones and leaves out a portion. Here the sample spans just over 2,000,000 clones, over 85% being singletons. The sample comprised naive CD4+ T cells sorted from blood. Indicated subset: CD45RA+ positively selected. The receptors here all came from a man between 18 and 29 years old in good health.

This rearrangement joins TRBV6-5 to TRBJ1-2; D possibly corresponds to TRBD1 (5 bases). The CDR3 runs to 11 residues. Trimming took off 6 bases at V and 7 bases at J, with 9 bases between the two ends. Germline V gene sequence: CDR1 MNHEY, CDR2 SVGAGI. CDR3 sequence reads: CASRRGTGYTF. CDR3 nucleotide sequence: TGTGCCAGCAGGAGGGGAACTGGCTACACCTTC.

CDR3 DNA: TGTGCCAGCAGACAAAACAGGGGGTTAGTCACAGATACGCAGTATTTT. It codes for CASRQNRGLVTDTQYF. The chain carries TRBV27 and TRBJ2-3, with 8 bases fitting TRBD1. V shed 6 bases, J shed 2 bases, and the junction held 10 bases outside the gene matches. The CDR3 consists of 16 residues. Germline loops: CDR1 MNHEY, CDR2 SMNVEV (reference sequence).

The rearrangement links TRBV28 to TRBJ1-5; perhaps TRBD1 as D (6 bases). Trimming pared 7 bases from V and 7 bases from J, leaving 14 bases between. The CDR3 contains 13 residues. From germline, CDR1 is MDHEN and CDR2 SYDVKM. In DNA, the CDR3 is TGTGCCAGCATAGATACGAGGGGGCAGCCCCAGCATTTT. Translating it yields CASIDTRGQPQHF. Full variable domain (missing parts from reference TRBV28 and TRBJ1-5): DVKVTQSSRYLVKRTGEKVFLECVQDMDHENMFWYRQDPGLGLRLIYFSYDVKMKEKGDIPEGYSVSREKKERFSLILESASTNQTSMYLCASIDTRGQPQHFGDGTRLSIL.

This sequence joins TRBV7-2 and TRBJ2-1; 9 bases align to TRBD1. Germline assignment: CDR1 SGHTA and CDR2 FQGNSA. V shed 0 bases, J shed 4 bases, and the junction held 4 bases outside the gene matches. The CDR3 sequence is 16 residues long. This CDR3 is CASSLAAGQGYNEQFF. Written as DNA, the CDR3 is TGTGCCAGCAGCTTAGCGGCGGGACAGGGTTACAATGAGCAGTTCTTC.

This chain joins TRBV7-4 and TRBJ1-5; D remains unclear. The germline gives CDR1 SGHVT, CDR2 SQSDAQ. The CDR3 is made up of 18 amino acids. Trimming pared 1 base from V and 4 bases from J, leaving 20 bases between. The DNA for the CDR3 is TGTGCCAGCAGCTTAGGCATAAGAGGAGACGGTCGGAATCAGCCCCAGCATTTT. It is translated as CASSLGIRGDGRNQPQHF. Full variable domain (remainder filled in from reference TRBV7-4 and TRBJ1-5): GAGVSQSPRYKVAKRGRDVALRCDSISGHVTLYWYRQTLGQGSEVLTYSQSDAQRDKSGRPSGRFSAERPERSVSTLKIQRTEQGDSAVYLCASSLGIRGDGRNQPQHFGDGTRLSIL.

This clone was observed once. The V gene is TRBV30, the J gene TRBJ2-7; 9 nucleotides match TRBD2. Germline V lookup: CDR1 GTSNPN, CDR2 SVGIG (reference sequence). The V gene end was trimmed by 5 bases and the J gene end by 5 bases; junction bases not matched to a gene: 7. There are 13 residues in the CDR3. As DNA, the CDR3 is TGTGCCTGGGGGGGACTAGCAGCCAACGAGCAGTACTTC. Amino acids: CAWGGLAANEQYF.

The chain couples TRBV18 to TRBJ2-1; 10 bases map to TRBD2. CDR1 and CDR2 from the germline V gene are KGHSH and LQKENI. The V gene end was trimmed by 6 bases and the J gene end by 9 bases; junction bases not matched to a gene: 8. This CDR3 region has 14 residues. CDR3 amino acids: CASSLSSGSGEQFF. The CDR3 bases are TGTGCCAGCTCTCTCTCTAGCGGGAGCGGTGAGCAGTTCTTC.

The chain combines TRBV5-1 with TRBJ1-1; TRBD1 might be the D (6 bases). CDR1 SGHRS and CDR2 YFSETQ come from the germline V gene. This CDR3 comprises 14 residues. The V gene lost 4 bases and the J gene lost 4 bases, with 14 bases spanning the gap. The CDR3: CASSRGQHGTEAFF. DNA for the CDR3: TGCGCCAGCAGCAGGGGACAACACGGCACTGAAGCTTTCTTT.

The rearrangement uses TRBV5-1 and TRBJ2-1; D is ambiguous. CDR3 size: 15 residues. Trimming left V 2 bases short and J 0 bases short, with 9 bases between. Germline CDR1 SGHRS, CDR2 YFSETQ. The CDR3 sequence is CASSLSISSYNEQFF. Written as DNA, the CDR3 is TGCGCCAGCAGCTTAAGTATAAGCTCCTACAATGAGCAGTTCTTC.

This clone is a singleton in its sample. The rearrangement uses TRBV9 and TRBJ2-7; D is ambiguous. With 0 bases removed from V and 4 bases from J, the gap between germline ends came to 8 bases. Germline V lookup: CDR1 SGDLS, CDR2 YYNGEE. The CDR3 runs 13 residues. The CDR3 protein is CASSVESGYEQYF. The CDR3 bases are TGTGCCAGCAGCGTAGAATCCGGGTACGAGCAGTACTTC.

The rearrangement uses TRBV5-1 and TRBJ1-1, with D unresolved. Deletions cut 1 base from V and 1 base from J, with 11 bases between. Germline V CDR1 and CDR2: SGHRS, YFSETQ. The CDR3 has 15 amino acids. The CDR3 reads CASSLLPESNTEAFF. In DNA form, the CDR3 reads TGCGCCAGCAGCTTGCTTCCGGAATCGAACACTGAAGCTTTCTTT.

Only one count was recorded for this clone. The CDR3 protein is CASSYSGTGREQFF. As DNA, the CDR3 is TGTGCCAGCAGTTACTCGGGGACAGGGAGGGAGCAGTTCTTC. The chain recombines TRBV6-6 with TRBJ2-1; TRBD1 aligns across 9 bases. The CDR3 covers 14 residues. V shed 0 bases, J shed 10 bases, and the junction held 4 bases outside the gene matches. Germline assignment: CDR1 MNHNY and CDR2 SVGAGI (reference sequence).

The sample holds one count of this clone. The rearrangement uses TRBV7-9 and TRBJ2-7, with D perhaps being TRBD1 or TRBD2 (5 bases each). The germline V gene has CDR1 SEHNR and CDR2 FQNEAQ (reference sequence). The CDR3 is 17 amino acids. Deletions cut 1 base from V and 0 bases from J, with 16 bases between. The CDR3 here is CASSLEPGTVSSYEQYF. CDR3 nucleotide sequence: TGTGCCAGCAGCTTAGAACCAGGGACGGTAAGCTCCTACGAGCAGTACTTC.

The chain employs TRBV4-3 and TRBJ2-7; D not certain. Germline CDR1 and CDR2: LGHNA and YSLEER. The V gene lost 0 bases and the J gene lost 2 bases, with 11 bases spanning the gap. There are 15 residues in the CDR3. In DNA form, the CDR3 reads TGCGCCAGCAGCCAAGATCCCAGCAGCGCCTACGAGCAGTACTTC. Translated: CASSQDPSSAYEQYF.